This T cell receptor (beta chain) was found in a study of identical twins. This clonotype was picked up a small number of times. After template switching added a universal primer site, the resulting cDNA carried unique molecular identifiers. Each CDR3 protein is one row after TCRdb ran MiXCR on the 5' RACE reads. The repertoire holds 450,000 or so distinct CDR3 sequences, with approximately 14% as singletons. Germline CDR1 SGHTA, CDR2 FQGNSA. Trimming took 5 bases from V and 3 from J, leaving 11 bases between them. The length of the CDR3 is 13 residues. These data also formed part of another study, on yellow fever vaccine responses in identical twins. In that study: Twins showed a vaccine T cell response that reportedly seemed partly convergent, partly personalized.

The specimen was CD4+ T cells sorted from blood. The chain employs TRBV7-2 and TRBJ2-7; the D call may be TRBD1 or TRBD2 (7 bases each). The TCR sequence derives from a young woman in good health. The CDR3 sequence: CASSRRGGYEQYF. The DNA for the CDR3 is TGTGCCAGCAGCCGCAGGGGGGGCTACGAGCAGTACTTC. The complete variable domain, with remaining parts taken from reference TRBV7-2 and TRBJ2-7, reads GAGVSQSPSNKVTEKGKDVELRCDPISGHTALYWYRQSLGQGLEFLIYFQGNSAPDKSGLPSDRFSAERTGGSVSTLTIQRTQQEDSAVYLCASSRRGGYEQYFGPGTRLTVT.